This entry lists 3 T cell receptor beta chains sequenced from one sample in a study of molecular identifiers for immune sequencing clone quantification. TCRdb re-called the PCR reads with MiXCR, one entry per CDR3 protein. Of about 40,000 distinct CDR3 sequences detected, approximately 17% appear once; the ten largest clones hold approximately 6.4%. Sequences were obtained from naive CD8+ T cells from blood, with Jurkat cell RNA spiked in. Subset meaning: FACS-sorted CD8+CD4-CCR7+CD45RA+ naive T cells. These receptors all come from a human donor in good health. Some libraries in this study had Jurkat cell RNA spiked in.

This clonotype was seen at least ten times. At one end the junction does not follow the germline gene, possibly because of a read error. V is TRBV6-2 or TRBV6-3 and J is TRBJ2-7, with D unclear. Germline V gene data show CDR1 as MNHEY and CDR2 as SVGEGT. The CDR3 runs 11 residues. CDR3 residues: CASSHSYEQYF. The CDR3, as DNA: TGTGCCAGCAGTCACTCCTACGAGCAGTACTTC.

This clonotype was observed at least ten times. The gene calls are TRBV7-9 and TRBJ2-7, with D perhaps TRBD2 (6 bases). This CDR3 is 12 amino acids long. Germline CDR1 is SEHNR and CDR2 is FQNEAQ (reference sequence). The V end was cut by 2 bases, the J end by 7 bases, with 9 bases between. CDR3 DNA sequence: TGTGCCAGCAGCTTACCGGGAGATGAGCAGTACTTC. This encodes CASSLPGDEQYF.

This clonotype was observed many times. J is TRBJ2-7 and V is TRBV5-5, with D perhaps matching TRBD2 (6 bases). Trimming left V 0 bases short and J 2 bases short, with 9 bases between. This CDR3 has 14 amino acids. Germline CDR1 reads SGHKS; CDR2 reads YYEKEE (reference sequence). This CDR3 is CASSLVGEAYEQYF. In nucleotides, the CDR3 is TGTGCCAGCAGCTTGGTCGGGGAGGCCTACGAGCAGTACTTC. The variable domain in full, with the rest retrieved from reference TRBV5-5 and TRBJ2-7, is DAGVTQSPTHLIKTRGQQVTLRCSPISGHKSVSWYQQVLGQGPQFIFQYYEKEERGRGNFPDRFSARQFPNYSSELNVNALLLGDSALYLCASSLVGEAYEQYFGPGTRLTVT.